These 19 T cell receptor beta chains were sequenced from one sample in a study of T cells in Graves' hyperthyroidism and ophthalmopathy. There were TCR beta CDR3 regions amplified from RNA transcripts. When the TCR CDR3 underwent first-round RT-PCR, the HTBI primer set was used. MiXCR, run by TCRdb on the multiplex PCR reads, gives a single entry per CDR3 protein. The sample records some 570,000 distinct CDR3 sequences, approximately 15% being singletons. Material for sequencing was blood. The receptor source for this set is a young woman with Graves' ophthalmopathy.

DNA for the CDR3: TGTGCCAGTAGAGGACAGGGGTGGACCGGGGAGCTGTTTTTT. Its protein product is CASRGQGWTGELFF. The rearrangement joins TRBV19 to TRBJ2-2, with 9 positions matching TRBD1. Trimming at V came to 6 bases and at J to 5 bases, leaving 4 bases not matched to a gene. The CDR3 extends over 14 amino acids. Germline V gene sequence: CDR1 LNHDA, CDR2 SQIVND (reference sequence).

This clonotype was observed a handful of times. With a much larger clone just one base away, this may be a read error. The chain carries TRBV20-1 and TRBJ1-1; D is unclear. Germline V lookup: CDR1 DFQATT, CDR2 SNEGSKA (reference sequence). Between the trimmed V and J ends, which lost 3 bases and 10 bases, there was a span of 12 bases. The CDR3 spans 11 residues. CDR3 region: CSASAGLGAFF. The CDR3 nucleotides are TGCAGTGCTAGCGCAGGTCTTGGAGCTTTCTTT.

This clonotype was seen repeatedly, ten times or more. This chain uses TRBV7-8 with TRBJ1-3, with D perhaps matching TRBD1 (5 bases). Germline lookup yields CDR1 SGHVS and CDR2 FQNEAQ. The CDR3 totals 16 residues. V was trimmed by 5 bases and J by 4 bases, leaving 18 bases between them. The CDR3 sequence is CASSAPGPLFGNTIYF. DNA of the CDR3: TGTGCCAGCAGCGCACCGGGACCCCTATTCGGAAACACCATATATTTT.

This clonotype was detected many times. The rearrangement uses TRBV28 and TRBJ1-2; D may be TRBD1 (6 bases). V was shortened by 3 bases and J by 4 bases, with 12 bases between the two germline ends. The CDR3 consists of 14 residues. CDR1 is MDHEN and CDR2 is SYDVKM in the germline V gene. The CDR3: CASSLAVGGYGYTF. For the CDR3, the DNA is TGTGCCAGCAGTTTGGCGGTAGGGGGCTATGGCTACACCTTC.

Only a few counts were recorded for this clonotype. The V call is TRBV7-2, the J call TRBJ1-3; TRBD1 might be the D (6 bases). Trimming shortened V by 3 bases and J by 4 bases, and 13 bases separated the two germline ends. Germline V gene lookup returns CDR1 SGHTA and CDR2 FQGNSA. The CDR3 sequence is 15 residues long. The CDR3 coding sequence is TGTGCCAGCAGCTTTACAGGGTTAGAGGGAAACACCATATATTTT. It codes for CASSFTGLEGNTIYF.

This clonotype was observed many times. The rearrangement uses TRBV28 and TRBJ2-5; 9 positions match TRBD1. CDR3 length: 16 amino acids. V dropped 6 bases and J dropped 0; count of bases not matched to a gene: 8. From germline, CDR1 is MDHEN and CDR2 SYDVKM. CDR3 amino acids: CASSLTGTGYQETQYF. CDR3 nucleotides: TGTGCCAGCAGCCTAACCGGGACAGGGTACCAAGAGACCCAGTACTTC.

This clonotype came up a few times. The chain links TRBV20-1 to TRBJ1-5; 7 bases match TRBD1. Losses at the gene ends were 6 bases for V and 0 bases for J; bases not matched to a gene: 11. Germline CDR1 is DFQATT and CDR2 is SNEGSKA (reference sequence). The CDR3 length is 16 residues. The DNA of the CDR3 is TGCAGTGCCATTATGGACAGGTCGTATAGCAATCAGCCCCAGCATTTT. Translation: CSAIMDRSYSNQPQHF.

The rearrangement links TRBV6-5 to TRBJ2-1; D is perhaps TRBD2 (6 bases). CDR3 length equals 15 residues. Trimming removed 0 bases at V and 4 bases at J, with 10 bases between. CDR1 is MNHEY and CDR2 is SVGAGI in the germline V gene. CDR3 protein: CASSYSGGAYNEQFF. The CDR3 DNA follows: TGTGCCAGCAGTTACTCTGGCGGGGCATACAATGAGCAGTTCTTC.

Ten or more counts support this clonotype. The rearrangement uses TRBV2 and TRBJ2-1, with D tentatively TRBD2 (5 bases). Germline lookup yields CDR1 SNHLY and CDR2 FYNNEI. The CDR3 covers 11 residues. The V and J ends lost 8 bases and 9 bases respectively, with 11 bases between them. CDR3 sequence: CASGRPSEQFF. The CDR3 nucleotides are TGTGCCAGCGGGAGACCCAGTGAGCAGTTCTTC.

This clonotype was seen a handful of times. J is TRBJ2-1 and V is TRBV30; D ambiguous. The V gene's germline CDR1 is GTSNPN and CDR2 SVGIG (reference sequence). V was clipped by 0 bases and J by 0 bases, with 9 bases between them. CDR3 size: 15 residues. The CDR3 DNA sequence: TGTGCCTGGAGTGTAATCTACGGCTCCTACAATGAGCAGTTCTTC. Translated, it gives CAWSVIYGSYNEQFF.

This clonotype was picked up a small number of times. The gene calls are TRBV19 and TRBJ2-1; D remains unclear. Trimming removed 5 bases at V and 7 bases at J, with 12 bases between. This CDR3 has 13 amino acids. The V gene's germline CDR1 is LNHDA and CDR2 SQIVND (reference sequence). The CDR3 coding sequence is TGTGCCAGTAGTTCCACATTAAATAATGAGCAGTTCTTC. It specifies CASSSTLNNEQFF. Combining the CDR3 with reference TRBV19 and TRBJ2-1 gives the whole variable domain DGGITQSPKYLFRKEGQNVTLSCEQNLNHDAMYWYRQDPGQGLRLIYYSQIVNDFQKGDIAEGYSVSREKKESFPLTVTSAQKNPTAFYLCASSSTLNNEQFFGPGTRLTVL.

This clonotype was counted many times. The chain has TRBV7-8 and TRBJ2-3, with TRBD2 identical over 7 bases. This CDR3 comprises 15 residues. From germline, CDR1 is SGHVS and CDR2 FQNEAQ. V shed 5 bases, J shed 4 bases, and the junction held 9 bases outside the gene matches. The CDR3 coding sequence is TGTGCCAGCAGCCCCGGGGGACTATGGGCAGATACGCAGTATTTT. It codes for CASSPGGLWADTQYF.

This clonotype has a handful of counts. The chain recombines TRBV9 with TRBJ2-1; 14 bases map to TRBD2. V shed 2 bases, J shed 2 bases, and the junction held 6 bases outside the gene matches. The germline gives CDR1 SGDLS, CDR2 YYNGEE. The length of the CDR3 is 18 residues. This CDR3 is CASSVRTSGRNTYNEQFF. The DNA for the CDR3 is TGTGCCAGCAGCGTCAGGACTAGCGGGAGGAACACCTACAATGAGCAGTTCTTC. Full variable domain (missing parts from reference TRBV9 and TRBJ2-1): DSGVTQTPKHLITATGQRVTLRCSPRSGDLSVYWYQQSLDQGLQFLIQYYNGEERAKGNILERFSAQQFPDLHSELNLSSLELGDSALYFCASSVRTSGRNTYNEQFFGPGTRLTVL.

The J gene is TRBJ1-2, the V gene TRBV12-3 or TRBV12-4, with D perhaps TRBD1 (5 bases). Trimming stripped 3 bases from V and 4 bases from J, with 12 bases between. The CDR3 length is 14 residues. The DNA of the CDR3 is TGTGCCAGCAGTTTTGGGGGAGTCGGCTATGGCTACACCTTC. It translates to CASSFGGVGYGYTF.

This clonotype came up many times. The gene calls are TRBV12-3 or TRBV12-4 and TRBJ2-1; 7 nucleotides match TRBD1. This CDR3 is 13 amino acids long. The ends lost 6 bases at V and 1 base at J; junction bases unmatched: 0. CDR3 sequence reads: CASRQGSYNEQFF. As DNA, the CDR3 is TGTGCCAGCAGACAGGGGTCCTACAATGAGCAGTTCTTC.

This clonotype occurred a few times. One junction end disagrees with the germline gene, perhaps due to a read error. CDR3 nucleotide sequence: TGTGCCAGCAGCGTAGATCACAGGGGGCGCTCGGGTGGTTCACCCCTCCACTTT. Protein: CASSVDHRGRSGGSPLHF. The rearrangement joins TRBV11-3 to TRBJ1-6; 9 bases are shared with TRBD1. Looked up from germline, CDR1 is SGHNT and CDR2 is YENEEA. The CDR3 is 18 amino acids. Full variable domain (outside the CDR3, taken from reference TRBV11-3 and TRBJ1-6): EAGVVQSPRYKIIEKKQPVAFWCNPISGHNTLYWYLQNLGQGPELLIRYENEEAVDDSQLPKDRFSAERLKGVDSTLKIQPAELGDSAVYLCASSVDHRGRSGGSPLHFGNGTRLTVT.

This chain uses TRBV27 with TRBJ2-7; 7 nucleotides agree with TRBD2. The germline V gene has CDR1 MNHEY and CDR2 SMNVEV (reference sequence). The length of the CDR3 is 14 residues. Trimming cost V 3 bases and J 5 bases; bases outside gene matches: 7. The CDR3: CASSFSSGGHEQYF. In DNA, the CDR3 is TGTGCCAGCAGTTTTTCTAGCGGTGGGCACGAGCAGTACTTC.

This clonotype was detected many times. The V gene is TRBV2, the J gene TRBJ2-7; the D call may be TRBD1 or TRBD2 (6 bases each). Trimming stripped 1 base from V and 3 bases from J, with 16 bases between. Germline V gives CDR1 SNHLY, CDR2 FYNNEI. CDR3 length: 16 amino acids. The CDR3 region has the DNA TGTGCCAGCAGTGAAGTGGGGGCAGCGGGTTTCTACGAGCAGTACTTC. Translated: CASSEVGAAGFYEQYF.

The count of this clonotype is one. This chain uses TRBV19 with TRBJ2-5, with D perhaps matching TRBD1 or TRBD2 (5 bases each). The CDR3 sequence is 13 residues long. Trimming left V 5 bases short and J 4 bases short, with 11 bases between. The germline gives CDR1 LNHDA, CDR2 SQIVND (reference sequence). This CDR3 is CASSRGLGETQYF. DNA of the CDR3: TGTGCCAGTAGTCGGGGCTTAGGAGAGACCCAGTACTTC.